A selection of T cell receptor beta chains follows, all from one sample in a study of cytotoxic CD8 clonotypes in ibrutinib-treated CLL. This table comes from immunoSEQ multiplex PCR, and its TCRdb copy is limited to in-frame clones, with some not included. The sample shows over 200,000 clones, about four fifths of them seen only once. The source material was PBMCs, sampled after 12 months of ibrutinib treatment. Receptor source: a human donor with chronic lymphocytic leukemia. CDR3s include the opening cysteine and the closing phenylalanine or tryptophan. The order of the fields is D gene, V gene, clone size, J gene, CDR3 DNA, CDR3 protein. The D gene is left open where the match is weak. Only part of the rows carry a size: once, few, many, or a class if the clone is expanded.

D: TRBD2; V: TRBV11-3; size: NA; J: TRBJ2-1; DNA: TGTGCCAGCAGCTTAGATCAGGGCGGGAGTGCTGTTAAGAATGAGCAGTTCTTC; CDR3: CASSLDQGGSAVKNEQFF
D: TRBD2; V: TRBV2; size: NA; J: TRBJ2-2; DNA: TGTGCCAGCAGCGGGCAGACTAGCGTCGGGGAGCTGTTTTTT; CDR3: CASSGQTSVGELFF
D: NA; V: TRBV6-1; size: once; J: TRBJ1-3; DNA: TGTGCCAGAGGGCCCTCCTCTGGAAACACCATATATTTT; CDR3: CARGPSSGNTIYF
D: NA; V: TRBV7-2; size: NA; J: TRBJ2-2; DNA: TGTGCCAGCAGCGGACTACCCACCGGGGAGCTGTTTTTT; CDR3: CASSGLPTGELFF
D: NA; V: TRBV29-1; size: NA; J: TRBJ2-1; DNA: TGCAGCGTTCTGCAGGAGTATTGGGACAATGAGCAGTTCTTC; CDR3: CSVLQEYWDNEQFF
D: NA; V: TRBV19; size: many; J: TRBJ1-2; DNA: TGTGCCAGTAGTCTCCAGGGATTCTATGGCTACACCTTC; CDR3: CASSLQGFYGYTF
D: TRBD1; V: TRBV19; size: NA; J: TRBJ2-2; DNA: TGTGCCAGTAGCAGGGGGAGTGGGGAGCTGTTTTTT; CDR3: CASSRGSGELFF
D: NA; V: TRBV6-1; size: NA; J: TRBJ1-2; DNA: TGTGCCAGCAGTCAGGACAGCTATGGCTACACCTTC; CDR3: CASSQDSYGYTF
D: NA; V: TRBV27; size: NA; J: TRBJ1-5; DNA: TGTGCCAGCAGTTTAGTAGGTCAGCCCCAGCATTTT; CDR3: CASSLVGQPQHF
D: NA; V: TRBV14; size: few; J: TRBJ2-5; DNA: TGTGCCAGCAGCCAAGAACGTTACTGGGGCCAAGAGACCCAGTACTTC; CDR3: CASSQERYWGQETQYF
D: TRBD1; V: TRBV19; size: NA; J: TRBJ2-7; DNA: TGTGCCAGTAGTACCCTTACAGGGGTTTACGAGCAGTACTTC; CDR3: CASSTLTGVYEQYF
D: TRBD2; V: TRBV7-9; size: NA; J: TRBJ2-1; DNA: TGTGCCAGCAGCTTCTGGGCTAGCGGGAACGAAGAGCAGTTCTTC; CDR3: CASSFWASGNEEQFF
D: TRBD2; V: TRBV10-1; size: NA; J: TRBJ2-3; DNA: TGCGCCAGCAGTGAGGTGGCTAGCGGATCATCAGATACGCAGTATTTT; CDR3: CASSEVASGSSDTQYF
D: NA; V: TRBV5-1; size: NA; J: TRBJ2-1; DNA: TGCGCCAGCAGCTTGACCTTAGGGGGTGGGTATGAGCAGTTCTTC; CDR3: CASSLTLGGGYEQFF
D: NA; V: TRBV27; size: NA; J: TRBJ2-7; DNA: TGTGCCAGCAGGTGGAGGCTATCCTACGAGCAGTACTTC; CDR3: CASRWRLSYEQYF
D: TRBD1; V: TRBV25-1; size: NA; J: TRBJ1-2; DNA: TGTGCCAGCAGGCCATCGACAGGGGGCATTGGATCCTATGGCTACACCTTC; CDR3: CASRPSTGGIGSYGYTF
D: NA; V: TRBV5-1; size: NA; J: TRBJ2-7; DNA: TGCGCCAGCAGCTTGTTGGCCGCTGGACAATTCCCCTACGAGCAGTACTTC; CDR3: CASSLLAAGQFPYEQYF
D: TRBD1; V: TRBV10-1; size: NA; J: TRBJ2-7; DNA: TGCGCCAGCAGTGGACGAGACAGGGTGCCCTACGAGCAGTACTTC; CDR3: CASSGRDRVPYEQYF
D: NA; V: TRBV4-2; size: NA; J: TRBJ1-2; DNA: TGTGCCAGCAGCCAACAACAGGACCCCTATGGCTACACCTTC; CDR3: CASSQQQDPYGYTF
D: NA; V: TRBV7-9; size: NA; J: TRBJ2-3; DNA: TGTGCCAGCAGCTCGGACCTAGGGGGCACAGATACGCAGTATTTT; CDR3: CASSSDLGGTDTQYF
D: NA; V: TRBV11-2; size: NA; J: TRBJ1-3; DNA: TGTGCCAGCAGTTCAGGGGTCTCTGGAAACACCATATATTTT; CDR3: CASSSGVSGNTIYF
D: NA; V: TRBV28; size: few; J: TRBJ2-7; DNA: TGTGCCAGCAGATCCTCGGACATGGCTGGAGAGCAGTACTTC; CDR3: CASRSSDMAGEQYF
D: TRBD1; V: TRBV4-2; size: NA; J: TRBJ1-1; DNA: TGTGCCAGCAGTCACATCGAGGGGGCGTGGGGCACTGAAGCTTTCTTT; CDR3: CASSHIEGAWGTEAFF
D: NA; V: TRBV7-9; size: NA; J: TRBJ1-1; DNA: TGTGCCAGCAGCTTTCACAGGTTCTCGAGATCGGGGACTGAAGCTTTCTTT; CDR3: CASSFHRFSRSGTEAFF
D: NA; V: TRBV28; size: NA; J: TRBJ1-4; DNA: TGTGCCAGCAGTTTAAGGCAGAGTAATGAAAAACTGTTTTTT; CDR3: CASSLRQSNEKLFF
D: NA; V: TRBV5-1; size: NA; J: TRBJ1-1; DNA: TGCGCCAGCAGCTTGTTCTTGGCGACTGAAGCTTTCTTT; CDR3: CASSLFLATEAFF
D: NA; V: TRBV5-6; size: NA; J: TRBJ2-7; DNA: TGTGCCAGCAGCCTGGGGCTGGCTTCCTACGAGCAGTACTTC; CDR3: CASSLGLASYEQYF
D: TRBD2; V: TRBV30; size: NA; J: TRBJ2-3; DNA: TGTGCCTGGAGTCGCCGGGGGGCAGATACGCAGTATTTT; CDR3: CAWSRRGADTQYF
D: TRBD1; V: TRBV5-4; size: NA; J: TRBJ2-6; DNA: TGTGCCAGCAGCCCAGGGGGATCCCTCTCTGGGGCCAACGTCCTGACTTTC; CDR3: CASSPGGSLSGANVLTF
D: TRBD2; V: TRBV5-1; size: NA; J: TRBJ2-5; DNA: TGCGCCAGCAGCTTGGTAGCGGGGGGGCTTGTCGAGACCCAGTACTTC; CDR3: CASSLVAGGLVETQYF
D: NA; V: TRBV6-5; size: NA; J: TRBJ2-2; DNA: TGTGCCAGCAGTTATTCTTGGACCCCGAACACCGGGGAGCTGTTTTTT; CDR3: CASSYSWTPNTGELFF
D: TRBD2; V: TRBV5-1; size: NA; J: TRBJ2-3; DNA: TGCGCCAGCAGCTTGGGCGTCCTAGCGGCGATAGATACGCAGTATTTT; CDR3: CASSLGVLAAIDTQYF
D: NA; V: TRBV11-2; size: NA; J: TRBJ1-4; DNA: TGTGCCAGCAGCTTAGTCATGGACAGCCGGGGCGAAAAACTGTTTTTT; CDR3: CASSLVMDSRGEKLFF
D: NA; V: TRBV11-2; size: NA; J: TRBJ1-4; DNA: TGTGCCAGCAGCCTCTCCCGGGAGGAAAAACTGTTTTTT; CDR3: CASSLSREEKLFF
D: TRBD1; V: TRBV11-2; size: NA; J: TRBJ2-3; DNA: TGTGCCAGCAGCCCCCACCCAAGGGGGCGAGACACAGATACGCAGTATTTT; CDR3: CASSPHPRGRDTDTQYF
D: NA; V: TRBV14; size: NA; J: TRBJ1-2; DNA: TGTGCCAGCAGCCCCGGGACGGGCTATGGCTACACCTTC; CDR3: CASSPGTGYGYTF
D: NA; V: TRBV2; size: NA; J: TRBJ2-3; DNA: TGTGCCAGCAGTGACAGGGATACGCAGTATTTT; CDR3: CASSDRDTQYF
D: TRBD2; V: TRBV11-2; size: NA; J: TRBJ2-3; DNA: TGTGCCAGCAGCCCCCGGGTTAGCGGGCTTGTGGTGGATACGCAGTATTTT; CDR3: CASSPRVSGLVVDTQYF
D: NA; V: TRBV9; size: NA; J: TRBJ2-1; DNA: TGTGCCAGCAGCCCAGGGCAGGGGAGGGCCGGTAAAAATGAGCAGTTCTTC; CDR3: CASSPGQGRAGKNEQFF
D: TRBD2; V: TRBV28; size: NA; J: TRBJ2-7; DNA: TGTGCCAGCAGTTTACTGGGACTAGTTCCTGGCGAGCAGTACTTC; CDR3: CASSLLGLVPGEQYF
D: NA; V: TRBV6-1; size: NA; J: TRBJ1-2; DNA: TGTGCCACCTGGGGGGACCCAGAGGTTGCCGGCTACACCTTC; CDR3: CATWGDPEVAGYTF
D: NA; V: TRBV14; size: NA; J: TRBJ2-7; DNA: TGTGCCAGCAGCCAAGTTGTCGGACACGGCGTTTACGAGCAGTACTTC; CDR3: CASSQVVGHGVYEQYF
D: TRBD2; V: TRBV19; size: NA; J: TRBJ2-7; DNA: TGTGCCAGTAGTATGACACTAGCGGGAGGAAGGCAGTACTTC; CDR3: CASSMTLAGGRQYF
D: NA; V: TRBV7-9; size: NA; J: TRBJ2-3; DNA: TGTGCCAGCGGACACCGGGACTCCTCGTTCGGCACAGATACGCAGTATTTT; CDR3: CASGHRDSSFGTDTQYF
D: NA; V: TRBV6-6; size: NA; J: TRBJ2-1; DNA: TGTGCCAGCAGTTGGTCTCAGTGGAATGAGCAGTTCTTC; CDR3: CASSWSQWNEQFF
D: NA; V: TRBV9; size: once; J: TRBJ1-6; DNA: TGTGCCAGCAGCGTCGCCGGGTTAGGTAATTCACCCCTCCACTTT; CDR3: CASSVAGLGNSPLHF
D: TRBD1; V: TRBV7-6; size: few; J: TRBJ2-1; DNA: TGTGCCAGCAGCTTAGCGGGACAGCTGTACAATGAGCAGTTCTTC; CDR3: CASSLAGQLYNEQFF
D: NA; V: TRBV21-1; size: NA; J: TRBJ2-7; DNA: TGTGCCAGCAGCCGGAGGCAGGGCCTGATCTACGAGCAGTACTTC; CDR3: CASSRRQGLIYEQYF
D: TRBD2; V: TRBV5-6; size: NA; J: TRBJ2-3; DNA: TGTGCCAGCAGCCCAGGACTAGCCTCAGATACGCAGTATTTT; CDR3: CASSPGLASDTQYF
D: NA; V: TRBV19; size: NA; J: TRBJ2-3; DNA: TGTGCCAGTAGTATAGGGCCTACCACAGATACGCAGTATTTT; CDR3: CASSIGPTTDTQYF
D: TRBD1; V: TRBV25-1; size: NA; J: TRBJ1-5; DNA: TGTGCCAGCAGTGGGAATACAGGGGGCGACGACAATCAGCCCCAGCATTTT; CDR3: CASSGNTGGDDNQPQHF
D: TRBD2; V: TRBV5-6; size: NA; J: TRBJ2-1; DNA: TGTGCCAGCGCCGAGGAGCGGGAGAGCGATGAGCAGTTCTTC; CDR3: CASAEERESDEQFF
D: TRBD1; V: TRBV30; size: NA; J: TRBJ1-2; DNA: TGTGCCTCCTATCCCGGGACAGGCGTTGGTTTGGGCTACACCTTC; CDR3: CASYPGTGVGLGYTF
D: NA; V: TRBV19; size: NA; J: TRBJ1-6; DNA: TGTGCCAGTAGCAGCTTAGAGGCAGGGCATTCACCCCTCCACTTT; CDR3: CASSSLEAGHSPLHF
D: TRBD2; V: TRBV5-1; size: NA; J: TRBJ2-3; DNA: TGCGCCAGCAGCCCCGGACTAGCGGGGGTTTCTAGCACAGATACGCAGTATTTT; CDR3: CASSPGLAGVSSTDTQYF